This TCR beta chain emerged from a study of shared clonotypes between healthy human individuals. Study-wide results and limits: Relative to memory subsets, naive subsets generally showed larger estimated richness.

It was into CD45RA+ naive and CD45RA-negative memory subsets that the CD4+ cells were split. Replicate PCRs run on sorted subsets employed 200 ng DNA, tens of thousands of T cell genomes. TCRdb keeps only in-frame clones here, not all; method: immunoSEQ multiplex PCR. In the table there are around 1.6 million clones, about 98% of which are singletons. This clone has only one observation. Its matching antigen is unknown. This CDR3 has 13 amino acids. The germline V gene has CDR1 KGHSH and CDR2 LQKENI. The V and J ends lost 5 bases and 7 bases, in that order; junction bases with no gene match: 5. The chain has TRBV18 and TRBJ1-2; 9 bases align to TRBD1. Sequenced material: naive CD4+ T cells sorted from blood. Specified subset: CD45RA+ positively selected. The sequence derives from a young man in good health. The CDR3 DNA reads as TGTGCCAGCTCAAGTACAGGGGGCTTTGGCTACACCTTC. It codes for CASSSTGGFGYTF.